This TCR beta chain was sequenced during a study of tumor-infiltrating lymphocytes in oesophageal squamous cell carcinoma. TCRdb analysed the PCR reads with MiXCR anew, one entry per CDR3 protein. This table has 15,000 to 20,000 distinct CDR3 sequences, 40% to 50% appearing once. This CDR3 has 15 residues. CDR1 and CDR2 (germline): MDHEN, SYDVKM. Specimen: normal esophageal tissue next to the tumor. V is TRBV28 and J is TRBJ2-1, with 12 bases fitting TRBD2. The J call may be in error: the DNA end matches TRBJ2-5 better. This clonotype was obtained from a male donor with esophageal squamous cell carcinoma. DNA of the CDR3: TGTGCCAGCAGTGAACCGGGACTAGCGGGTGAGACCCAGTACTTC. This sequence encodes CASSEPGLAGETQYF.